This TCR beta chain comes out of a study of blood T cell repertoires in COVID-19. Background on the study: From T cells, B-cell-depleted T cells, or PBMCs came the material, which was cDNA or gDNA.

Looked up from germline, CDR1 is MDHEN and CDR2 is SYDVKM. The CDR3 has 11 amino acids. This clone was detected once. Original processing methods: Reference gene primer amplification gave nucleated cell count estimates. The protocol was immunoSEQ multiplex PCR, while the TCRdb copy is restricted to in-frame clones and leaves out a portion. V and J calls and clone size are given by that table; D and trimming were obtained from the DNA. The table has approximately 83,000 clones, over 80% seen once; the top ten hold about 3.4%. The TCR sequence derives from a man in his fifties with acute or convalescent COVID-19. The sequencing input was peripheral blood. The chain has TRBV28 and TRBJ2-7; D call uncertain. The CDR3 nucleotides read TGTGCGACCGCTAGCTCCTACGAGCAGTACTTC. Its translation is CATASSYEQYF.